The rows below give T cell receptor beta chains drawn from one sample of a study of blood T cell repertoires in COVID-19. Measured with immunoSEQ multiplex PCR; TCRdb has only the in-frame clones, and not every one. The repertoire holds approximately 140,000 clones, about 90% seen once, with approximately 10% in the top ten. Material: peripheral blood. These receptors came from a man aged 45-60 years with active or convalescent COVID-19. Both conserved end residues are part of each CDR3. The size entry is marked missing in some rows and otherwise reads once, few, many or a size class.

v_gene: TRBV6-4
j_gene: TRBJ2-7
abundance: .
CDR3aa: CASSELAGGSYEQYF

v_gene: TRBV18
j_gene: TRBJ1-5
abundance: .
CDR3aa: CASSLTGGNQPQHF

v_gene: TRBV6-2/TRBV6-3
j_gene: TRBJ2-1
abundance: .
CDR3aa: CASSPLERSSYNEQFF

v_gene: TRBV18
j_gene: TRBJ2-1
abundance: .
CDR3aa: CASSPVAAGYNEQFF

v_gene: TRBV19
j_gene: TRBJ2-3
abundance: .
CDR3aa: CASNGGAISTDTQYF

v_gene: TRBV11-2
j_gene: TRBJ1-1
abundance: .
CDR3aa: CASSLDPYLRETEAFF

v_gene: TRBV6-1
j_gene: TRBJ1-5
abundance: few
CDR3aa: CASSEVRQGANQPQHF

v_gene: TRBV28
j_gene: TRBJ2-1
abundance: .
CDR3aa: CASRLGGTYNEQFF

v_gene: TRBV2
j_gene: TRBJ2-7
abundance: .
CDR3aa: CASSGSGRVAYEQYF

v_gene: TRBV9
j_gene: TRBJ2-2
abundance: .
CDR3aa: CASSYSGTGVTGELFF

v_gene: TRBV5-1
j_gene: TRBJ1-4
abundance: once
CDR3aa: CASSLEGTPRAKLFF

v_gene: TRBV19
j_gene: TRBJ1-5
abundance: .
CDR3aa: CASSIGRTGDNQPQHF

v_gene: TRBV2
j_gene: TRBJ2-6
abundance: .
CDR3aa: CASSLGAGVPTSGANVLTF

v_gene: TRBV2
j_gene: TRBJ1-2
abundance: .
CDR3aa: CASPLGRGYYGYTF

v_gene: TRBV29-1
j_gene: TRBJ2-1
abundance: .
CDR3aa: CSVVADSYNEQFF

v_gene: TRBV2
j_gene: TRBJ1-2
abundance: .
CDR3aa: CASTYNYGYTF

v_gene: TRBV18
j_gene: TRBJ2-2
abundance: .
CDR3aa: CASSHLDRDRTGELFF

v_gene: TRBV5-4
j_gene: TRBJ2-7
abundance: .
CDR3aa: CASSWGGTSSYEQYF

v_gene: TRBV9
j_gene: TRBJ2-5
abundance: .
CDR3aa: CASSGGTGQGETQYF

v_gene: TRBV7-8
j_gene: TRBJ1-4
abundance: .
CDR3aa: CASSLVRANEKLFF

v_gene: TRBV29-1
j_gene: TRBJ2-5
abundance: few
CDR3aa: CSVERIGKTQYF

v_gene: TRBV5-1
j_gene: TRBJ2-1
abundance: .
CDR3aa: CASATSGTSGPNEQFF

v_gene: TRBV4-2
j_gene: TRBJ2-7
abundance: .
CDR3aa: CASSSRQGATYEQYF

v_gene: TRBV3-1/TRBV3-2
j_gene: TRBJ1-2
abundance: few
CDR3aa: CASSQDPELTGGEGYGYTF

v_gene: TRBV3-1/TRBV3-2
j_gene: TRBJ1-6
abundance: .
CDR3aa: CASSQGQGNSPLHF

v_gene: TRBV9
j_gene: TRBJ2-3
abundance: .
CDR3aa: CASSVGPQSTDTQYF

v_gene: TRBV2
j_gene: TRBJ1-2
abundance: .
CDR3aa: CASSEEQGSGYTF

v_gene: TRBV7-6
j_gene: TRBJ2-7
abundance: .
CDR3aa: CASSPTGNGHEQYF

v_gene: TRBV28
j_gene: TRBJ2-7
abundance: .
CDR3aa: CASSPLAGGRYEQYF

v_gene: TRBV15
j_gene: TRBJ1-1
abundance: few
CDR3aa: CATRGQTERAFF

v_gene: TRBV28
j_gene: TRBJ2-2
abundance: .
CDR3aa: CASSLWGQNTGELFF

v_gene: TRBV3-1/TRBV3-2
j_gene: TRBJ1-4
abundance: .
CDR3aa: CASSHRARWEKLFF

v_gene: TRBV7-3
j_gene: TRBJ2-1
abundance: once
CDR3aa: CASSFGTGPNEQFF

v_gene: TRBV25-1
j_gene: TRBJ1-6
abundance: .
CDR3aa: CASSGHRGISPLHF

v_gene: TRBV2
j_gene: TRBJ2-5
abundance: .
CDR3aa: CASSVEQQETQYF

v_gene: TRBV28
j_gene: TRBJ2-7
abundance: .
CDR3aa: CASSVVGTSVSHEQYF

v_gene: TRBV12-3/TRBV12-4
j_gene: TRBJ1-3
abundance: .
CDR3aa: CASSNTGNTIYF

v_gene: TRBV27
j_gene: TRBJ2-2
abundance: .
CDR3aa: CASSPVLLTGELFF

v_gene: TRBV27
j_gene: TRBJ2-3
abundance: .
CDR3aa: CASSPGQGEGTDTQYF

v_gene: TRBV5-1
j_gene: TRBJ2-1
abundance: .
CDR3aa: CASINGQYNEQFF

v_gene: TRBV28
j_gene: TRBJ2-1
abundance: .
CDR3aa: CASSSGLSSYNEQFF

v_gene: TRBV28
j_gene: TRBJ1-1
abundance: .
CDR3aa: CASSLLGQLSTRNTEAFF